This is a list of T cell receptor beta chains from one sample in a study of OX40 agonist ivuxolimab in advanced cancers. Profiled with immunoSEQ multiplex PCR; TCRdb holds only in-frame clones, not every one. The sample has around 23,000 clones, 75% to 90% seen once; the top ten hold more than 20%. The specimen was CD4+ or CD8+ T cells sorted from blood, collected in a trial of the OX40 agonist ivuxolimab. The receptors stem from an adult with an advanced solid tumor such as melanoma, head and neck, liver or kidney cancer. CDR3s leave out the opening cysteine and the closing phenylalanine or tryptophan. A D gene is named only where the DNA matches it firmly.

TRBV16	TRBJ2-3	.	ASSRQTETDTQY
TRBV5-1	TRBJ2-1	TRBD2	ASSTNSGSNEQF
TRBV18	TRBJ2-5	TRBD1	ASSPVRQGARQETQY
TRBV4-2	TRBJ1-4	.	ASSQDGSLSWGDNEKLF
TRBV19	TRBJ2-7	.	ASSIDTAYEQY
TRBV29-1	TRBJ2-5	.	SVAGEETQY
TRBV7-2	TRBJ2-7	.	ASSLSQLSSYEQY
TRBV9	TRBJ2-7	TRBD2	ASSVGGRAYEQY
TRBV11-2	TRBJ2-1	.	ASSTPDRYNEQF
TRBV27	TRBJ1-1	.	ASGRPEAF
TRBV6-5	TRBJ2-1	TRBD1	ASSYRTGGLNEQF
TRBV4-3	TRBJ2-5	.	ASSQSLGETQY
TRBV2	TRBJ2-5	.	ASNDGTQY
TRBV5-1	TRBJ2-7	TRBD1	ASSWGQGVSSSYEQY
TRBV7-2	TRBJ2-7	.	ASKKESDFYEQY
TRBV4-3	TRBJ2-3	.	ASSQGGGGDTQY
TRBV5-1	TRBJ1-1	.	ASSSTGTGNTEAF
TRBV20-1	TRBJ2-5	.	TPNPQTQY
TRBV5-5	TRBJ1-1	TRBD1	ASSPSPTGVNTEAF
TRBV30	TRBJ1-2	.	AWTPLGPRYGYT
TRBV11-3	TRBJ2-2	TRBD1	ASSFRDSNTGELF
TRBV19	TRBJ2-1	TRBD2	ASSMGGGALEQF
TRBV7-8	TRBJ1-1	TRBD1	ASSLGTGGMNTEAF
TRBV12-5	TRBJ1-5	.	ASGLVNRGQPQH
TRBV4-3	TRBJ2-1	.	ASSPGDYNEQF
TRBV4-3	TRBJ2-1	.	ASSQDFTQPEQF
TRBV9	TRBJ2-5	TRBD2	ASSLMGTSGETQY
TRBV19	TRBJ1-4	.	ASRNQGGSNEKLF
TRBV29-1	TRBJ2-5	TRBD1	SVDSGQGIGLSQETQY
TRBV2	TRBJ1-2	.	ASYTRNEGYT